The 14 T cell receptor beta chains below come from one sample, sequenced in a study of shared clonotypes between healthy human individuals. TCRdb keeps only in-frame clones here, not all; method: immunoSEQ multiplex PCR. The table includes about 2.3 million clones, 93% detected once. Sequencing input: naive CD4+ T cells from PBMCs. Subset defined: CD45RA+ positively selected. These receptors were collected from a man aged 18 to 35 in good health. Some clones in this sample may be carry-over from other donors' samples.

Details on this clone: Other nucleotide sequences in the sample specify the same CDR3. The chain is built from TRBV25-1 and TRBJ1-1; no definite D call. This CDR3 spans 15 amino acids. V gave up 3 bases and J gave up 0 bases, with 11 bases separating them. Germline V gene sequence: CDR1 MGHDK, CDR2 SYGVNS. CDR3 sequence: CASSDPGTLNTEAFF. CDR3 DNA: TGTGCCAGCAGTGATCCGGGCACATTGAACACTGAAGCTTTCTTT.

The chain employs TRBV27 and TRBJ1-2; tentatively, D is TRBD1 (5 bases). CDR3 size: 15 residues. Germline V gene data show CDR1 as MNHEY and CDR2 as SMNVEV (reference sequence). V gave up 3 bases and J gave up 12 bases, with 23 bases separating them. The CDR3 sequence is CASSFTRPDTVPNTF. CDR3 nucleotide sequence: TGTGCCAGCAGTTTCACCCGCCCGGACACGGTTCCTAACACCTTC.

This clone was counted once. The gene calls are TRBV18 and TRBJ2-7; D ambiguous. The CDR3 is 15 residues long. The germline V gene encodes CDR1 KGHSH and CDR2 LQKENI. Trimming stripped 2 bases from V and 0 bases from J, with 11 bases between. CDR3 protein: CASSPGSGYSYEQYF. CDR3 nucleotides: TGTGCCAGCTCACCAGGGTCGGGCTACTCCTACGAGCAGTACTTC. The full variable domain, rest sourced from reference TRBV18 and TRBJ2-7, is NAGVMQNPRHLVRRRGQEARLRCSPMKGHSHVYWYRQLPEEGLKFMVYLQKENIIDESGMPKERFSAEFPKEGPSILRIQQVVRGDSAAYFCASSPGSGYSYEQYFGPGTRLTVT.

This chain uses TRBV6-5 with TRBJ2-2; 8 bases align to TRBD1. The CDR3 is 15 residues long. The V gene's germline CDR1 is MNHEY and CDR2 SVGAGI. Trimming took 6 bases from V and 4 from J; bases not matched to a gene: 7. The CDR3 spells CASRFQGAGTGELFF. The CDR3 nucleotides are TGTGCCAGCAGATTCCAGGGGGCGGGCACCGGGGAGCTGTTTTTT.

J is TRBJ2-5 and V is TRBV15; D gene uncertain. V was pared by 0 bases and J by 5 bases, with 7 bases between. CDR1 LNHNV and CDR2 YYDKDF come from the germline V gene (reference sequence). The CDR3 totals 13 residues. The CDR3 reads CATSRDSPETQYF. The CDR3 region has the DNA TGTGCCACCAGCAGAGATAGTCCGGAGACCCAGTACTTC.

For this clone: Within the sample, other DNA sequences also encode this same CDR3. The V and J genes are TRBV7-9 and TRBJ1-4; 10 positions agree with TRBD1. Germline loops: CDR1 SEHNR, CDR2 FQNEAQ (reference sequence). The V segment lost 3 bases and the J segment 8 bases; nucleotides outside the gene matches: 6. This CDR3 contains 15 residues. CDR3 coding DNA: TGTGCCAGCAGCTTGGCGACAGGGGGCGGGGAAAAACTGTTTTTT. It translates to CASSLATGGGEKLFF.

The chain employs TRBV7-3 and TRBJ2-1; D may correspond to TRBD1 or TRBD2 (5 bases each). The CDR3 runs 16 residues. Germline V gene sequence: CDR1 SGHTA, CDR2 FQGTGA. The ends were cut back, 3 bases at V and 0 bases at J, with 12 bases in the middle. DNA for the CDR3: TGTGCCAGCAGCTTCGTCGCAGGGAGCTCCTACAATGAGCAGTTCTTC. Translation gives CASSFVAGSSYNEQFF.

The rearrangement joins TRBV10-3 to TRBJ1-4; the D gene is possibly TRBD1 (5 bases). Germline lookup yields CDR1 ENHRY and CDR2 SYGVKD. V was cut by 6 bases and J by 0 bases, with 14 bases left in between. The CDR3 is 16 amino acids. The CDR3 protein is CAIRSGTDATNEKLFF. CDR3 in DNA: TGTGCCATCAGATCCGGGACCGATGCAACTAATGAAAAACTGTTTTTT.

This chain uses TRBV7-3 with TRBJ2-5; the match to TRBD2 covers 7 bases. Per the germline V gene, CDR1 is SGHTA and CDR2 is FQGTGA. Trimming cost V 3 bases and J 4 bases; bases outside gene matches: 14. This CDR3 comprises 17 residues. The CDR3 DNA reads as TGTGCCAGCAGCTTTGGGACTACCACAGCGGGTTTAGAGACCCAGTACTTC. It is translated as CASSFGTTTAGLETQYF.

This chain uses TRBV28 with TRBJ1-5; D is uncertain. CDR1 and CDR2 from the germline V gene are MDHEN and SYDVKM. Trimming left V 5 bases short and J 8 bases short, with 19 bases between. CDR3 length equals 15 residues. CDR3 bases: TGTGCCAGCAGTCGACACTCCCTGCCTGAGGAGCCCCAGCATTTT. Translating it yields CASSRHSLPEEPQHF.

The chain carries TRBV9 and TRBJ2-7; D is unresolved. V lost 0 bases to trimming and J lost 3 bases, with 10 bases between them. Per germline, CDR1 SGDLS and CDR2 YYNGEE. The CDR3 has 14 residues. The CDR3 here is CASSVGAPDYEQYF. The CDR3 DNA sequence: TGTGCCAGCAGCGTAGGGGCCCCGGACTACGAGCAGTACTTC. Full variable domain (missing parts from reference TRBV9 and TRBJ2-7): DSGVTQTPKHLITATGQRVTLRCSPRSGDLSVYWYQQSLDQGLQFLIQYYNGEERAKGNILERFSAQQFPDLHSELNLSSLELGDSALYFCASSVGAPDYEQYFGPGTRLTVT.

This sequence joins TRBV18 and TRBJ2-1; D gene ambiguous. Germline CDR1 is KGHSH and CDR2 is LQKENI. CDR3 length equals 16 residues. The V end was cut by 1 base, the J end by 2 bases, with 12 bases between. Written as DNA, the CDR3 is TGTGCCAGCTCACCACTGCCCCCCGAGCCCTACAATGAGCAGTTCTTC. It yields the protein CASSPLPPEPYNEQFF. The whole variable domain, remainder taken from reference TRBV18 and TRBJ2-1, is NAGVMQNPRHLVRRRGQEARLRCSPMKGHSHVYWYRQLPEEGLKFMVYLQKENIIDESGMPKERFSAEFPKEGPSILRIQQVVRGDSAAYFCASSPLPPEPYNEQFFGPGTRLTVL.

CDR3 nucleotide sequence: TGTGCCAGCAGCCCGTCAAGCCATCAGCCCCAGCATTTT. Protein product: CASSPSSHQPQHF. The chain links TRBV7-8 to TRBJ1-5; no firm D call. Per the germline V gene, CDR1 is SGHVS and CDR2 is FQNEAQ. V lost 5 bases and J lost 5, with 10 bases in between. This CDR3 contains 13 residues.

This clone has just one count. This chain connects TRBV2 to TRBJ2-5, with unresolved D. The CDR3 consists of 12 residues. The germline gives CDR1 SNHLY, CDR2 FYNNEI. Deletions cut 6 bases from V and 4 bases from J, with 9 bases between. DNA of the CDR3: TGTGCCAGCAGGGCCTTTCCAGAGACCCAGTACTTC. It translates to CASRAFPETQYF.